The 2 T cell receptor beta chains listed next were all sequenced from one sample in a study of cytomegalovirus exposure and HLA in healthy donors. The PCR was carried out with 60 Vbeta primers and 13 Jbeta primers. Profiled with immunoSEQ multiplex PCR; TCRdb holds only in-frame clones, not every one. This table holds about 62,000 clones, roughly 80% found once. Sequenced: PBMCs. Receptors originate from a man in his fifties or sixties in good health and CMV-seropositive.

The genes are TRBV11-2 and TRBJ1-5; 7 bases are shared with TRBD1. The CDR3 is 15 amino acids. The V gene's germline CDR1 is SGHAT and CDR2 FQNNGV. V was clipped by 5 bases and J by 2 bases; unmatched bases: 6. The chain's CDR3 is CASSPPGQGNQPQHF. The CDR3 nucleotides read TGTGCCAGCAGCCCCCCCGGACAGGGCAATCAGCCCCAGCATTTT.

The chain uses TRBV11-1 and TRBJ1-2; no firm D call. V was shortened by 3 bases and J by 0 bases, with 5 bases between the two germline ends. The CDR3 is made up of 13 amino acids. Germline-derived CDR1 and CDR2 are SGHAT and FQDESV (reference sequence). CDR3 bases: TGTGCCAGCAGCTTTCAGGCTAACTATGGCTACACCTTC. As protein: CASSFQANYGYTF.